The entry below gives a single T cell receptor (beta chain) sequence along with its context. What antigen it recognizes has not been identified. The CDR3 measures 13 amino acids from cysteine to phenylalanine. No DNA is recorded. The germline V gene (reference sequence) gives CDR1 as LNHDA and CDR2 as SQIVND. This specimen comes from a study of T cells expressing NK-cell markers (dated by TCRdb to the early 2020s). Notes on the research overall: Three sorted T-cell subsets (CD3+CD56+NKG2C+, CD3+CD56+NKG2C- and CD3+CD56-NKG2C+) from fewer than 10 donors had their TCR beta-chain repertoires profiled. Of the eight sequenced donors, seven were found to be HCMV-seropositive and one was found to be HCMV-seronegative. Randomly selected healthy volunteers, three men and five women, were used as the eight sequenced donors. Sequencing of the libraries produced 2 x 150 bp reads on Illumina HiSeq 2000/2500, MiSeq or NextSeq.

Findings and caveats that apply to the study as a whole: In 6 or 7 donors, the dominant CD3+CD56+NKG2C+ clonotypes ranked among the top 10 CD8+ clonotypes, making up 1.0-7.0% of CD8+ T cells. Whether the expanded NKG2C-expressing T cell clones were specific for HCMV antigens remained unclear. Those dominant clonotypes were again the most abundant among CD3+CD56-NKG2C+ cells in a few donors, at about 28.3-60.1%.

To determine HCMV serostatus, a commercial ELISA kit was used to detect HCMV-specific IgG in serum. Ficoll density gradient centrifugation was used to isolate peripheral blood mononuclear cells from blood. Sequencing instrument: Illumina HiSeq 2000. TCR beta cDNA libraries were made by 5'RACE template switching that added a universal primer site and unique molecular identifiers. Synthesis of cDNA was primed from the TCR beta constant segment and was followed by two consecutive PCR amplification steps. Per the source publication's procedure: MIGEC handled demultiplexing of the reads and grouping by UMI, while MiTCR was used to assemble and quantify clonotypes. To exclude erroneous sequences, any TCR cDNA sequence not supported by at least two reads was discarded. Downstream repertoire analysis used the tcR package, and clonotypes were matched across fractions by CDR3 nucleotide sequence plus V segment. VDJmatch was used to annotate antigen specificity against VDJdb, with one amino acid substitution in CDR3 permitted. Following TCRdb reprocessing, every CDR3 protein sequence forms one entry, and DNA is not provided. The V and J calls were not made by the authors but by TCRdb's processing. The sample table records hundreds of thousands of distinct CDR3 sequences. Roughly 3.5% of the sample comes from the top ten.

The material sequenced was blood T cells: a sorted CD56 or NKG2C T cell subset, CD4+ or CD8+ T cells, or bulk PBMC T cells (not recorded which). The chain employs TRBV19 and TRBJ2-1; TCRdb calls TRBD2, which cannot be checked without DNA. The clonotype comes from a man younger than 35 in good health. Donor details come from another sample of the same person, matched by shared clones. The CDR3 here reads CASSPLGVGEQFF.